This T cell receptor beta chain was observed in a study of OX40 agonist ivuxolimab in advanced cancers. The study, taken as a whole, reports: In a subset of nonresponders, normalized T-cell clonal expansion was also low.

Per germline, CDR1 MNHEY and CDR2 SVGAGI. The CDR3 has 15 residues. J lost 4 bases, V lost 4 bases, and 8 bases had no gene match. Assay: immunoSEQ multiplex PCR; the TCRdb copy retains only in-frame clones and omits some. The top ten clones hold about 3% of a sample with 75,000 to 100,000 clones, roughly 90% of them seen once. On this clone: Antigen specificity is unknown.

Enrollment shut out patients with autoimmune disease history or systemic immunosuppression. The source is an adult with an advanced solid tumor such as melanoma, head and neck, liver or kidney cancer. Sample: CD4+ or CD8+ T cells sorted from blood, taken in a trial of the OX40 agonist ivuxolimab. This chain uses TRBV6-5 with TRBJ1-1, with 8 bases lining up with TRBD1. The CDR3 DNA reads TGTGCCAGCAGTTCCAGGGGGCTAGCAGTCACTGAAGCTTTCTTT. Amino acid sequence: CASSSRGLAVTEAFF.